This TCR beta chain emerged from a study of neurological immune-mediated disorders. Trimming removed 8 bases at V and 2 bases at J, with 13 bases between. CDR1 and CDR2 from the germline V gene are WSHSY and SAAADI. The CDR3 has 13 amino acids. Preparation of the unsorted libraries drew on 2 million PBMCs stored at -80 C. One entry per CDR3 protein, called by TCRdb with MiXCR from the 5' RACE reads. Among approximately 36,000 distinct CDR3 sequences listed, around an eighth were seen once. This rearrangement joins TRBV10-2 to TRBJ2-7; the D gene is possibly TRBD2 (5 bases). The source of this sequence is a woman between 45 and 60 years old with HTLV-1-associated myelopathy (HAM/TSP). Sequencing was carried out using PBMCs. The CDR3 DNA reads TGCGCCAGCGGATTACAGCGGACCTACGAGCAGTACTTC. Its translation: CASGLQRTYEQYF.